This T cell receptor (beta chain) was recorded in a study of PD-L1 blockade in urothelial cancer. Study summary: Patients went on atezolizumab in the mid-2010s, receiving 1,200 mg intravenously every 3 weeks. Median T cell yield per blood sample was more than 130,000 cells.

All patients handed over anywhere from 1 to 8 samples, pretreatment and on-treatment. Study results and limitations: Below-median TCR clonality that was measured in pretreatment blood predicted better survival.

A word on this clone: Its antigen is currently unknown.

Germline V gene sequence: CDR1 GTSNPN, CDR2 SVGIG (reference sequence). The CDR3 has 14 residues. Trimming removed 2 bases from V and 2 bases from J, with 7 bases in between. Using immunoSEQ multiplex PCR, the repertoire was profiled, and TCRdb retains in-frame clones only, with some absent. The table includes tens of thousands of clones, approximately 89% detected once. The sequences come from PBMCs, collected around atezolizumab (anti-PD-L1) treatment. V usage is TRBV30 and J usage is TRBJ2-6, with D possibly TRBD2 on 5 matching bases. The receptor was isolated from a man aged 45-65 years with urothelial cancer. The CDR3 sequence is CAWSTGTGANVLTF. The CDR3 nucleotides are TGTGCCTGGAGTACGGGAACTGGGGCCAACGTCCTGACTTTC.